This section outlines one TCR beta chain sequence together with its context. This entry is derived from a study of T cell changes during pregnancy in multiple sclerosis. Libraries were prepared by immunoSEQ multiplex PCR; TCRdb keeps only in-frame clonotypes and omits some of them. The table lists tens of thousands of clones, about 92% of them singletons, with approximately 0.6% in the top ten. The material was CD4+ T cells from peripheral blood mononuclear cells, obtained after pregnancy. The TCR sequence derives from a female donor with multiple sclerosis, enrolled in a pregnancy study.

The CDR3 coding sequence is TGTGCCAGCAGTTACGGGAGTACCTACGAGCAGTACTTC. The encoded protein is CASSYGSTYEQYF. This chain joins TRBV6-5 and TRBJ2-7; a possible D gene is TRBD2 (5 bases). The V and J ends lost 2 bases and 2 bases respectively, with 7 bases between them. This CDR3 is built from 13 residues. CDR1 MNHEY and CDR2 SVGAGI come from the germline V gene.